The 26 T cell receptor beta chains listed next were all sequenced from one sample in a study of T cell changes during pregnancy in multiple sclerosis. Produced via immunoSEQ multiplex PCR; TCRdb's table is partial and in-frame only. The table shows 78,000 or so clones, with 80% to 95% occurring only once. Sequencing was performed on CD4+ T cells from peripheral blood mononuclear cells, taken before pregnancy. These receptors were obtained from a female donor with multiple sclerosis, enrolled in a pregnancy study.

The V gene is TRBV7-3, the J gene TRBJ2-7, with 8 bases fitting TRBD1. V shed 5 bases, J shed 3 bases, and the junction held 12 bases outside the gene matches. Looked up from germline, CDR1 is SGHTA and CDR2 is FQGTGA. CDR3 length equals 16 residues. CDR3 coding DNA: TGTGCCAGCAGCCTCGTGGACAGGGCATTGGACTACGAGCAGTACTTC. This gives the protein CASSLVDRALDYEQYF. Full variable domain (missing parts from reference TRBV7-3 and TRBJ2-7): GAGVSQTPSNKVTEKGKYVELRCDPISGHTALYWYRQSLGQGPEFLIYFQGTGAADDSGLPNDRFFAVRPEGSVSTLKIQRTERGDSAVYLCASSLVDRALDYEQYFGPGTRLTVT.

This rearrangement joins TRBV5-5 to TRBJ1-1; TRBD1 agrees at 7 bases. The length of the CDR3 is 15 residues. Germline V lookup: CDR1 SGHKS, CDR2 YYEKEE (reference sequence). With V trimmed by 6 bases and J by 4 bases, 12 bases remained unmatched. CDR3 nucleotides: TGTGCCAGCACCCCCTCACAGGGGTATGGCACTGAAGCTTTCTTT. It translates to CASTPSQGYGTEAFF.

The chain combines TRBV19 with TRBJ2-5; 12 bases line up with TRBD1. The V gene's germline CDR1 is LNHDA and CDR2 SQIVND (reference sequence). With V trimmed by 6 bases and J by 7 bases, 12 bases remained unmatched. The CDR3 contains 16 residues. CDR3: CASSPGQGAYGGTQYF. DNA for the CDR3: TGTGCCAGTAGCCCGGGACAGGGGGCGTACGGGGGGACCCAGTACTTC.

The chain uses TRBV25-1 and TRBJ2-7, with 10 bases lining up with TRBD1. The CDR3 length is 13 residues. V shed 6 bases, J shed 5 bases, and the junction held 4 bases outside the gene matches. In germline, CDR1 is MGHDK, CDR2 SYGVNS. This chain's CDR3 is CASRGQGTDEQYF. In DNA, the CDR3 is TGTGCCAGCAGGGGACAGGGGACGGACGAGCAGTACTTC.

The CDR3 sequence is CASSLGQGWGETQYF. The CDR3 DNA follows: TGTGCCAGCAGCCTCGGACAGGGGTGGGGAGAGACCCAGTACTTC. The chain couples TRBV11-2 to TRBJ2-5; 9 positions agree with TRBD1. The CDR3 extends over 15 amino acids. Germline CDR1 SGHAT, CDR2 FQNNGV. The V segment lost 5 bases and the J segment 4 bases; nucleotides outside the gene matches: 8.

The chain links TRBV5-1 to TRBJ2-5; 9 bases are shared with TRBD1. The V gene end was trimmed by 4 bases and the J gene end by 1 base; junction bases not matched to a gene: 5. This CDR3 has 15 residues. Germline V gene sequence: CDR1 SGHRS, CDR2 YFSETQ. The CDR3 nucleotides are TGCGCCAGCAGCGGACGGACAGGGGCCCAAGAGACCCAGTACTTC. It encodes CASSGRTGAQETQYF.

This clone is a singleton in its sample. The chain joins TRBV6-5 to TRBJ1-5, with no clear D. The CDR3 is 15 amino acids. The germline V gene has CDR1 MNHEY and CDR2 SVGAGI. The V end was cut by 5 bases, the J end by 5 bases, with 16 bases between. The CDR3 nucleotides read TGTGCCAGCAGTCCCCGAGGAAGGATTGATCAGCCCCAGCATTTT. Translation: CASSPRGRIDQPQHF.

This clone was counted a few times. The chain is built from TRBV4-1 and TRBJ1-3; D perhaps matches TRBD1 (5 bases). CDR3 length equals 15 residues. Germline loops: CDR1 MGHRA, CDR2 YSYEKL. Trimming removed 3 bases from V and 1 base from J, with 10 bases in between. CDR3 loop: CASSQVGLSGNTIYF. CDR3 nucleotides: TGCGCCAGCAGCCAGGTGGGACTTTCTGGAAACACCATATATTTT.

The V and J genes are TRBV5-1 and TRBJ2-1, with TRBD2 matching over 7 bases. CDR3 size: 16 residues. V was pared by 4 bases and J by 1 base, with 8 bases of the junction left unmatched. CDR1 is SGHRS and CDR2 is YFSETQ in the germline V gene. The CDR3 loop reads CASSPFGRGSYNEQFF. The CDR3 DNA is TGCGCCAGCAGCCCTTTTGGGCGGGGGTCCTACAATGAGCAGTTCTTC.

The chain employs TRBV11-3 and TRBJ2-5, with TRBD2 identical over 11 bases. CDR3 size: 16 residues. The trim removed 5 bases at V and 5 bases at J, leaving 10 bases unmatched. CDR1 and CDR2 from the germline V gene are SGHNT and YENEEA. The CDR3 coding sequence is TGTGCCAGCAGCCCGACTAGCGGGGACCACCGGGAGACCCAGTACTTC. Residues: CASSPTSGDHRETQYF.

The chain has TRBV6-5 and TRBJ1-4; D perhaps matches TRBD1 (5 bases). CDR1 is MNHEY, CDR2 SVGAGI, per germline. The V and J ends lost 2 bases and 5 bases respectively, with 9 bases between them. The CDR3 is 14 residues long. The CDR3 reads CASSYTGLNEKLFF. DNA for the CDR3: TGTGCCAGCAGTTACACAGGACTAAATGAAAAACTGTTTTTT.

The rearrangement links TRBV18 to TRBJ2-1, with 9 bases fitting TRBD2. After removal of 2 bases from V and 9 bases from J, the junction contained 8 bases not matched to a gene. The CDR3 is 15 amino acids. CDR1 KGHSH and CDR2 LQKENI come from the germline V gene. The CDR3 DNA reads TGTGCCAGCTCACCATATGCTAGCGGGGTATCTGAGCAGTTCTTC. It encodes CASSPYASGVSEQFF. The full variable domain, in which reference TRBV18 and TRBJ2-1 provide the parts outside the CDR3, is NAGVMQNPRHLVRRRGQEARLRCSPMKGHSHVYWYRQLPEEGLKFMVYLQKENIIDESGMPKERFSAEFPKEGPSILRIQQVVRGDSAAYFCASSPYASGVSEQFFGPGTRLTVL.

V is TRBV11-3 and J is TRBJ2-3, with 7 bases aligning to TRBD1. The V gene's germline CDR1 is SGHNT and CDR2 YENEEA. This CDR3 has 17 amino acids. V was pared by 1 base and J by 2 bases, with 9 bases of the junction left unmatched. The CDR3 bases are TGTGCCAGCAGCTTAGGGGACAGAACCAAACCCACAGATACGCAGTATTTT. It codes for CASSLGDRTKPTDTQYF.

The count of this clone is one. The rearrangement joins TRBV4-1 to TRBJ2-2; TRBD1 matches at 8 bases. Germline assignment: CDR1 MGHRA and CDR2 YSYEKL. The length of the CDR3 is 18 residues. The junction had 7 bases not matched to a gene; V was cut back by 1 base and J by 0 bases. The CDR3 sequence: CASSQVPGQGANTGELFF. In nucleotides, the CDR3 is TGCGCCAGCAGCCAAGTCCCCGGACAGGGCGCGAACACCGGGGAGCTGTTTTTT.

The J gene is TRBJ2-1, the V gene TRBV27; TRBD2 aligns across 12 bases. Germline V CDR1 and CDR2: MNHEY, SMNVEV (reference sequence). This CDR3 comprises 16 residues. J gave up 9 bases and V 5 bases, and 11 bases lay outside the gene matches. CDR3 protein: CASSTPGLAGFIEQFF. The CDR3 DNA is TGTGCCAGCAGTACGCCGGGACTAGCGGGTTTCATTGAGCAGTTCTTC.

This clone is a singleton in its sample. The chain is built from TRBV9 and TRBJ2-2, with 10 bases aligning to TRBD2. The CDR3 consists of 17 residues. From germline, CDR1 is SGDLS and CDR2 YYNGEE. Trimming removed 0 bases from V and 3 bases from J; junction bases left unmatched: 5. The CDR3 spells CASSVAKLAGHTGELFF. The CDR3 nucleotides are TGTGCCAGCAGCGTAGCGAAACTAGCGGGGCACACCGGGGAGCTGTTTTTT.

The chain uses TRBV12-2 and TRBJ2-7; TRBD2, the D gene given by the table, was not confirmed from the DNA. TRBV12-2 corresponds to a pseudogene. This CDR3 comprises 18 residues. CDR3 loop: CASRPESSGRDGVYEQYF. Here the CDR3 DNA reads TGTGCAAGTCGACCCGAATCTAGCGGGAGAGATGGGGTATACGAGCAGTACTTC.

The CDR3 coding sequence is TGTGCCAGCAGCCCCCGGGACTCGATCTCTACCCAGTACTTC. This gives the protein CASSPRDSISTQYF. The J gene is TRBJ2-5, the V gene TRBV9, with D tentatively TRBD2 (6 bases). The CDR3 length is 14 residues. CDR1 is SGDLS and CDR2 is YYNGEE in the germline V gene. V lost 4 bases to trimming and J lost 8 bases, with 18 bases between them.

This clone occurred once. This rearrangement joins TRBV5-4 to TRBJ2-3; D gene unclear. V lost 3 bases and J 5 bases, leaving 7 bases between the germline ends. Germline CDR1 reads SGHNT; CDR2 reads YYREEE (reference sequence). The CDR3 runs to 12 residues. In nucleotides, the CDR3 is TGTGCCAGCAGCTCTCCACTAGATACGCAGTATTTT. Protein product: CASSSPLDTQYF.

CDR3 nucleotide sequence: TGCGCCAGCAGCTCGGAAGGACACAGGGGTGAAAAACTGTTTTTT. Translated: CASSSEGHRGEKLFF. This sequence joins TRBV5-1 and TRBJ1-4, with 7 bases matching TRBD1. CDR1 and CDR2 (germline): SGHRS, YFSETQ. CDR3 size: 15 residues. Unmatched junction bases numbered 9, after V lost 3 bases and J lost 7 bases.

The chain joins TRBV27 to TRBJ2-1, with 7 positions matching TRBD2. V shed 7 bases, J shed 3 bases, and the junction held 9 bases outside the gene matches. CDR3 length: 15 residues. Germline V gene data show CDR1 as MNHEY and CDR2 as SMNVEV (reference sequence). DNA of the CDR3: TGTGCCAGCATCCCATCTAGCGGCCTCTACAATGAGCAGTTCTTC. This gives the protein CASIPSSGLYNEQFF.

This sequence joins TRBV6-5 and TRBJ1-1; D remains ambiguous. The CDR3 length is 15 residues. Germline assignment: CDR1 MNHEY and CDR2 SVGAGI. V dropped 4 bases and J dropped 4 bases, with 16 bases sitting between them. The CDR3 is CASSLGVLGSTEAFF. The CDR3 DNA reads as TGTGCCAGCAGTTTGGGCGTGCTCGGCAGCACTGAAGCTTTCTTT.

V usage is TRBV4-3 and J usage is TRBJ1-1; 11 bases match TRBD1. Germline V gene data show CDR1 as LGHNA and CDR2 as YSLEER. Trimming at V came to 2 bases and at J to 7 bases, leaving 3 bases not matched to a gene. The CDR3 is 14 amino acids. CDR3 sequence (DNA): TGCGCCAGCAGCCAATTGGGACAGGGGGGTGAAGCTTTCTTT. Translated, it gives CASSQLGQGGEAFF.

The chain joins TRBV6-1 to TRBJ1-1; 10 bases line up with TRBD1. The CDR3 is 14 amino acids. CDR1 MNHNS and CDR2 SASEGT come from the germline V gene. Losses at the gene ends were 7 bases for V and 3 bases for J; bases not matched to a gene: 5. CDR3 amino acids: CASIPGQGYTEAFF. CDR3 nucleotides: TGTGCCAGCATCCCGGGACAGGGGTACACTGAAGCTTTCTTT.

The CDR3: CASIGGVNTEAFF. CDR3 nucleotide sequence: TGTGCCAGCATAGGAGGGGTTAACACTGAAGCTTTCTTT. V gene TRBV28 combines with J gene TRBJ1-1; D is perhaps TRBD1 (5 bases). The CDR3 length is 13 residues. V was trimmed by 7 bases and J by 2 bases, leaving 11 bases between them. From germline, CDR1 is MDHEN and CDR2 SYDVKM.

J is TRBJ2-3 and V is TRBV2, with 16 bases that match TRBD2. This CDR3 comprises 19 residues. Germline loops: CDR1 SNHLY, CDR2 FYNNEI. J lost 1 base, V lost 4 bases, and 8 bases had no gene match. The chain's CDR3 is CASSGVGTSGRAGTDTQYF. Written as DNA, the CDR3 is TGTGCCAGCAGTGGCGTGGGGACTAGCGGGAGGGCCGGCACAGATACGCAGTATTTT. Supplemented by reference TRBV2 and TRBJ2-3, the full variable domain reads EPEVTQTPSHQVTQMGQEVILRCVPISNHLYFYWYRQILGQKVEFLVSFYNNEISEKSEIFDDQFSVERPDGSNFTLKIRSTKLEDSAMYFCASSGVGTSGRAGTDTQYFGPGTRLTVL.